These 29 T cell receptor beta chains originate from one sample sequenced in a study of OX40 agonist ivuxolimab in advanced cancers. Library generation was performed with the immunoSEQ multiplex PCR assay. TCRdb took this table from immuneACCESS and kept in-frame rearrangements with V and J called. Such tables lack part of the clones; where checked against another copy, unresolved V genes explain under half of the gap, and the rest is unexplained. This sample gives 80,000 to 90,000 clones in total; 84% of them show up just once. The top ten clonotypes cover approximately 1.7% of the sample. Sequenced material: CD4+ or CD8+ T cells sorted from blood, taken in a trial of the OX40 agonist ivuxolimab. The receptors were gathered from an adult with an advanced solid tumor such as melanoma, head and neck, liver or kidney cancer.

This chain's CDR3 is CSVEEMNGAGETQYF. DNA of the CDR3: TGCAGCGTTGAAGAAATGAATGGAGCTGGAGAGACCCAGTACTTC. The V gene is TRBV29-1, the J gene TRBJ2-5; D is undetermined. The CDR3 has 15 residues. Germline values: CDR1 SQVTM, CDR2 ANQGSEA. V was shortened by 0 bases and J by 4 bases, with 15 bases between the two germline ends.

The chain employs TRBV5-4 and TRBJ1-3; 7 bases line up with TRBD1. V lost 3 bases, J lost 8 bases, and 14 bases stayed unmatched. Per the germline V gene, CDR1 is SGHNT and CDR2 is YYREEE (reference sequence). The CDR3 loop spans 16 amino acids. CDR3 residues: CASSSGQAAPGDTIYF. CDR3 bases: TGTGCCAGCAGCTCCGGACAGGCGGCCCCCGGGGACACCATATATTTT.

The chain uses TRBV11-2 and TRBJ1-1; D remains unclear. V was trimmed by 0 bases and J by 6 bases, leaving 11 bases between them. The CDR3 contains 14 residues. Germline CDR1 SGHAT, CDR2 FQNNGV. CDR3 sequence (DNA): TGTGCCAGCAGCTTAGAGGGCCTTTGGGCTGAAGCTTTCTTT. Translation gives CASSLEGLWAEAFF.

The table lists this clone with a few counts. The chain links TRBV19 to TRBJ1-3, with D perhaps TRBD1 (5 bases). The CDR3 is 15 amino acids. V was clipped by 7 bases and J by 0 bases, with 13 bases between them. The germline V gene has CDR1 LNHDA and CDR2 SQIVND (reference sequence). CDR3 sequence reads: CASKGLSLSGNTIYF. In DNA form, the CDR3 reads TGTGCCAGTAAGGGACTGTCGCTCTCTGGAAACACCATATATTTT.

This clone turned up a few times. The chain uses TRBV30 and TRBJ1-4; 11 bases line up with TRBD1. CDR1 and CDR2 from the germline V gene are GTSNPN and SVGIG (reference sequence). V was pared by 1 base and J by 5 bases, with 6 bases of the junction left unmatched. CDR3 length: 16 residues. CDR3 nucleotide sequence: TGTGCCTGGAGTGACCCATGGACAGGGGGCAATGAAAAACTGTTTTTT. The encoded protein is CAWSDPWTGGNEKLFF.

This chain uses TRBV18 with TRBJ2-7, with D maybe TRBD2 (6 bases). There are 13 residues in the CDR3. V dropped 4 bases and J dropped 3 bases, with 10 bases sitting between them. Germline V gene sequence: CDR1 KGHSH, CDR2 LQKENI. In DNA form, the CDR3 reads TGTGCCAGCTCACTAGGAGGGGACTACGAGCAGTACTTC. Protein product: CASSLGGDYEQYF.

The gene calls are TRBV5-1 and TRBJ2-1, with TRBD1 as a possible D gene (5 bases). V gave up 2 bases and J gave up 3 bases, with 9 bases separating them. Germline V CDR1 and CDR2: SGHRS, YFSETQ. This CDR3 region has 14 residues. CDR3 sequence reads: CASSLGDSYNEQFF. The CDR3 region has the DNA TGCGCCAGCAGCTTAGGAGACAGCTACAATGAGCAGTTCTTC.

The V call is TRBV28, the J call TRBJ2-7; D is unresolved. Trimming cost V 2 bases and J 2 bases, with 10 bases left between them. Looked up from germline, CDR1 is MDHEN and CDR2 is SYDVKM. The CDR3 is 14 amino acids. DNA for the CDR3: TGTGCCAGCAGTTTAGTGAGACCTCCCTACGAGCAGTACTTC. Protein: CASSLVRPPYEQYF.

V and J are TRBV2 and TRBJ1-2; tentatively, D is TRBD1 (5 bases). Per the germline V gene, CDR1 is SNHLY and CDR2 is FYNNEI. The V gene lost 5 bases and the J gene lost 1 base, with 14 bases spanning the gap. This CDR3 comprises 15 residues. The CDR3 DNA is TGTGCCAGCAGTCCGGGCCTGGGACTTAACTATGGCTACACCTTC. Translating gives CASSPGLGLNYGYTF.

The chain recombines TRBV5-1 with TRBJ1-2; D ambiguous. Germline-derived CDR1 and CDR2 are SGHRS and YFSETQ. This CDR3 comprises 12 residues. V dropped 2 bases and J dropped 2 bases, with 4 bases sitting between them. The CDR3 here is CASSFGNYGYTF. The DNA of the CDR3 is TGCGCCAGCAGCTTCGGAAACTATGGCTACACCTTC.

The genes are TRBV7-2 and TRBJ1-2; no clear D. Germline V lookup: CDR1 SGHTA, CDR2 FQGNSA. The V end lost 3 bases, the J end lost 6 bases, and 11 bases lay between the germline ends. The CDR3 spans 13 residues. The CDR3 protein is CASSLYRADGYTF. The CDR3 coding sequence is TGTGCCAGCAGCTTGTACCGTGCGGATGGCTACACCTTC.

The gene calls are TRBV10-3 and TRBJ2-5; 8 nucleotides align to TRBD1. This CDR3 comprises 12 residues. CDR1 and CDR2 from the germline V gene are ENHRY and SYGVKD. V shed 10 bases and J 5 bases; nucleotides not matched to a gene: 6. The CDR3 loop is CATQGAGETQYF. CDR3 nucleotide sequence: TGTGCCACCCAGGGGGCAGGGGAGACCCAGTACTTC.

The rearrangement links TRBV7-3 to TRBJ2-1; 10 positions agree with TRBD2. The CDR3 runs to 16 residues. The V segment lost 1 base and the J segment 3 bases; nucleotides outside the gene matches: 3. Germline CDR1 SGHTA, CDR2 FQGTGA. This CDR3 is CASSLIGTSDYNEQFF. The DNA for the CDR3 is TGTGCCAGCAGCTTAATCGGGACTAGCGACTACAATGAGCAGTTCTTC.

The chain is built from TRBV5-6 and TRBJ2-1, with 10 bases that match TRBD2. The J segment lost 13 bases and the V segment lost 0 bases, leaving 7 bases of the junction unmatched. This CDR3 is built from 14 residues. The germline CDR1 and CDR2 sequences are SGHDT and YYEEEE. In DNA form, the CDR3 reads TGTGCCAGCAGCTTGGTATTAGCGGGGGGACAACAGTTCTTC. Residues: CASSLVLAGGQQFF.

The genes are TRBV2 and TRBJ1-2; 9 nucleotides align to TRBD1. CDR1 and CDR2 from the germline V gene are SNHLY and FYNNEI. This CDR3 region has 14 residues. Losses at the gene ends were 6 bases for V and 7 bases for J; bases not matched to a gene: 9. The CDR3 here is CASREDRGFTGYTF. The CDR3 region has the DNA TGTGCCAGCAGAGAGGACAGGGGTTTTACTGGCTACACCTTC.

The chain has TRBV18 and TRBJ1-1; D not certain. The germline gives CDR1 KGHSH, CDR2 LQKENI. V lost 3 bases to trimming and J lost 3 bases, with 8 bases between them. This CDR3 has 13 residues. The CDR3 nucleotides read TGTGCCAGCTCACCGAGGTGGGACACTGAAGCTTTCTTT. Its translation: CASSPRWDTEAFF.

This clone is a singleton in its sample. The V call is TRBV7-2, the J call TRBJ2-5; 8 bases are shared with TRBD2. The germline CDR1 and CDR2 sequences are SGHTA and FQGNSA. V lost 5 bases to trimming and J lost 1 base; unmatched junction nucleotides: 9. CDR3 length equals 16 residues. CDR3 amino acids: CASSRLARDLQETQYF. CDR3 bases: TGTGCCAGCAGCAGACTAGCGAGGGACCTCCAAGAGACCCAGTACTTC.

The table lists this clone with a few counts. The chain couples TRBV18 to TRBJ1-5; D is unresolved. The V gene's germline CDR1 is KGHSH and CDR2 LQKENI. V was shortened by 5 bases and J by 0 bases, with 5 bases between the two germline ends. There are 13 residues in the CDR3. CDR3 sequence reads: CASSAYSNQPQHF. The CDR3 DNA reads as TGTGCCAGCTCAGCATATAGCAATCAGCCCCAGCATTTT.

The chain is built from TRBV30 and TRBJ2-1, with a tentative D call TRBD2 (6 bases). Germline CDR1 reads GTSNPN; CDR2 reads SVGIG (reference sequence). V was clipped by 4 bases and J by 0 bases, with 19 bases between them. This CDR3 is built from 17 residues. CDR3 DNA: TGTGCCTGGACCAAAGTGGGGGGTCCGAGCTCCTACAATGAGCAGTTCTTC. Translation gives CAWTKVGGPSSYNEQFF.

The V gene is TRBV29-1, the J gene TRBJ1-2; D gene ambiguous. V was cut by 4 bases and J by 2 bases, with 5 bases left in between. Germline CDR1 SQVTM, CDR2 ANQGSEA. The CDR3 sequence is 11 residues long. CDR3 nucleotide sequence: TGCAGCGTTGGTCAGAACTATGGCTACACCTTC. Residues: CSVGQNYGYTF.

The chain recombines TRBV5-4 with TRBJ2-1, with 14 bases fitting TRBD2. The CDR3 extends over 17 amino acids. V shed 4 bases, J shed 3 bases, and the junction held 6 bases outside the gene matches. Germline CDR1 reads SGHNT; CDR2 reads YYREEE (reference sequence). In DNA form, the CDR3 reads TGTGCCAGCAGCGGGGGACTAGCGGGGGCCGTCTACAATGAGCAGTTCTTC. Translation: CASSGGLAGAVYNEQFF.

The J gene is TRBJ1-2, the V gene TRBV5-4; 8 bases align to TRBD1. The CDR3 length is 16 residues. V lost 0 bases and J lost 8; bases outside the gene matches: 12. CDR1 and CDR2 from the germline V gene are SGHNT and YYREEE (reference sequence). The CDR3 DNA follows: TGTGCCAGCAGCTTGGCCGGTTATGAGACAGGGGACGGCTACACCTTC. It specifies CASSLAGYETGDGYTF.

The chain links TRBV9 to TRBJ1-2, with TRBD1 as a possible D gene (6 bases). Germline V gives CDR1 SGDLS, CDR2 YYNGEE. The ends were cut back, 3 bases at V and 0 bases at J, with 12 bases in the middle. This CDR3 has 15 residues. The CDR3 loop reads CASSEADSPNYGYTF. The CDR3 nucleotides are TGTGCCAGCAGCGAGGCGGACAGCCCTAACTATGGCTACACCTTC.

This clone was detected once. The chain is built from TRBV4-3 and TRBJ1-1; weak D call: TRBD1 (5 bases). In germline, CDR1 is LGHNA, CDR2 YSLEER. This CDR3 spans 13 amino acids. Trimming stripped 3 bases from V and 1 base from J, with 6 bases between. This chain's CDR3 is CASSQGGNTEAFF. The DNA for the CDR3 is TGCGCCAGCAGCCAGGGGGGGAACACTGAAGCTTTCTTT.

V gene TRBV28 combines with J gene TRBJ2-2; the D gene is possibly TRBD2 (5 bases). The CDR3 spans 13 residues. V dropped 3 bases and J dropped 4 bases, with 6 bases sitting between them. Germline assignment: CDR1 MDHEN and CDR2 SYDVKM. CDR3: CASSFGVTGELFF. CDR3 bases: TGTGCCAGCAGTTTCGGGGTCACCGGGGAGCTGTTTTTT.

This clone appeared once. The chain joins TRBV6-6 to TRBJ1-2; no firm D call. Trimming removed 2 bases at V and 2 bases at J, with 3 bases between. This CDR3 is built from 12 residues. Germline V gene sequence: CDR1 MNHNY, CDR2 SVGAGI (reference sequence). CDR3 coding DNA: TGTGCCAGCAGTTACGAAAACTATGGCTACACCTTC. It translates to CASSYENYGYTF.

The rearrangement uses TRBV29-1 and TRBJ1-1; TRBD1 is a possible D gene (5 bases). The CDR3 runs to 14 residues. Trimming pared 7 bases from V and 2 bases from J, leaving 17 bases between. The germline CDR1 and CDR2 sequences are SQVTM and ANQGSEA. The CDR3 DNA sequence: TGCAGCGCTGCCTTGGGACGGTTAAACACTGAAGCTTTCTTT. It is translated as CSAALGRLNTEAFF.

This chain connects TRBV30 to TRBJ2-3, with TRBD2 matching over 8 bases. Germline CDR1 is GTSNPN and CDR2 is SVGIG (reference sequence). Trimming cost V 0 bases and J 6 bases; bases outside gene matches: 11. The CDR3 covers 16 residues. For the CDR3, the DNA is TGTGCCTGGAGTGTACAACGGGGGGGCAGTGGGGATACGCAGTATTTT. This codes for CAWSVQRGGSGDTQYF.

The rearrangement uses TRBV4-1 and TRBJ1-2; 11 bases line up with TRBD1. CDR1 MGHRA and CDR2 YSYEKL come from the germline V gene. V lost 6 bases to trimming and J lost 3 bases; unmatched junction nucleotides: 12. The CDR3 spans 17 residues. CDR3 in amino acids: CASSLSSADRGHYGYTF. DNA of the CDR3: TGCGCCAGCAGTCTTTCCTCCGCGGACAGGGGGCACTATGGCTACACCTTC.